Shown below are 31 T cell receptor beta chains from a single sample sequenced in a study of shared clonotypes between healthy human individuals (dated by TCRdb to 2020 to 2022). The method was the immunoSEQ multiplex PCR assay. This immuneACCESS table, as held by TCRdb, lists in-frame sequences with V and J called but not all clones. Of the missing ones, under half trace to an unresolved V gene in checked studies; the others have no known cause. This sample is represented by around 1.1 million clones; about 80% of them were singletons. The ten biggest clones cover about 0.89% of the sample. The specimen sequenced was memory CD4+ T cells from PBMCs. This sample's cell subset or site label indicates: CD45RA-negative fraction. Receptors originate from a man aged 18 to 35 in good health. Some clones in this sample may be carry-over from other donors' samples.

The chain is built from TRBV19 and TRBJ1-4; 9 bases align to TRBD1. CDR3 length: 18 residues. In germline, CDR1 is LNHDA, CDR2 SQIVND (reference sequence). With 4 bases clipped from V and 5 bases from J, the junction kept 14 bases outside the gene matches. The CDR3, as DNA: TGTGCCAGTAGTACAACGGGACAGGGTGCCGACTACAATGAAAAACTGTTTTTT. This translates into CASSTTGQGADYNEKLFF.

This clone was seen more than once but under ten times. The gene calls are TRBV7-9 and TRBJ1-5, with D possibly matching TRBD1 (5 bases). In germline, CDR1 is SEHNR, CDR2 FQNEAQ (reference sequence). The CDR3 totals 13 residues. Trimming stripped 5 bases from V and 11 bases from J, with 16 bases between. CDR3 DNA sequence: TGTGCCAGCAGCCCCGGGACGGGGAATGCCCAGCATTTT. Its translation: CASSPGTGNAQHF.

The chain uses TRBV7-6 and TRBJ1-4; no definite D call. This CDR3 spans 14 amino acids. V was shortened by 5 bases and J by 7 bases, with 14 bases between the two germline ends. Germline CDR1 SGHVS, CDR2 FNYEAQ. This chain's CDR3 is CASSRFSEGEKLFF. In DNA form, the CDR3 reads TGTGCCAGCAGCCGTTTTTCGGAGGGTGAAAAACTGTTTTTT.

This clone was seen repeatedly, ten times or more. The chain employs TRBV27 and TRBJ2-1, with a weak D call TRBD1 (6 bases). Looked up from germline, CDR1 is MNHEY and CDR2 is SMNVEV (reference sequence). The CDR3 covers 15 residues. Trimming took 6 bases from V and 5 from J, leaving 17 bases between them. The DNA of the CDR3 is TGTGCCAGCAGCCAAACCCCCACAGGGAACAATGAGCAGTTCTTC. Translation: CASSQTPTGNNEQFF.

V gene TRBV7-6 combines with J gene TRBJ2-1; 12 bases fit TRBD2. Per germline, CDR1 SGHVS and CDR2 FNYEAQ. V was pared by 4 bases and J by 8 bases, with 3 bases of the junction left unmatched. The CDR3 runs 14 residues. Here the CDR3 DNA reads TGTGCCAGCAGCTCCCCTAGCGGGAGGGATGAGCAGTTCTTC. Protein product: CASSSPSGRDEQFF.

This clone has only a few counts. The chain employs TRBV28 and TRBJ1-2, with D hard to call. CDR1 MDHEN and CDR2 SYDVKM come from the germline V gene. Between the trimmed V and J ends, which lost 6 bases and 5 bases, there was a span of 13 bases. The CDR3 totals 13 residues. The CDR3 reads CASSSTPRYGYTF. CDR3 DNA: TGTGCCAGCAGCTCTACACCCCGATATGGCTACACCTTC.

This clone was seen a handful of times. The CDR3 DNA reads TGCAGCTCACAGCTAATGAACACTGAAGCTTTCTTT. Protein sequence: CSSQLMNTEAFF. The chain combines TRBV29-1 with TRBJ1-1; no clear D. Trimming stripped 8 bases from V and 0 bases from J, with 10 bases between. Germline V gene sequence: CDR1 SQVTM, CDR2 ANQGSEA. The CDR3 loop spans 12 amino acids.

The chain has TRBV21-1 and TRBJ2-4; the table names TRBD2, a call not compared with the DNA. TRBV21-1 is a recognized pseudogene. The CDR3 length is 18 residues. The CDR3 bases are TGTGCCAGCAGCAAAGATCGCGGAGGGAAGCTAGCCAAAAACATTCAGTACTTC. Its protein product is CASSKDRGGKLAKNIQYF.

The V call is TRBV2, the J call TRBJ1-1; no clear D gene. This CDR3 is built from 14 residues. Germline CDR1 and CDR2: SNHLY and FYNNEI. Trimming shortened V by 8 bases and J by 0 bases, and 13 bases separated the two germline ends. The CDR3 loop reads CASQNSDLNTEAFF. As DNA, the CDR3 is TGTGCCAGCCAGAATTCCGACCTGAACACTGAAGCTTTCTTT.

For this clone: Other nucleotide sequences from this sample produce the same CDR3. The chain combines TRBV6-6 with TRBJ1-3, with 7 bases lining up with TRBD1. The CDR3 has 14 amino acids. Germline V gene lookup returns CDR1 MNHNY and CDR2 SVGAGI (reference sequence). V trimming: 4 bases; J trimming: 2 bases; junction bases outside the gene matches: 2. The CDR3 DNA sequence: TGTGCCAGCAGTTTACAGGGGCCTGGAAACACCATATATTTT. This encodes CASSLQGPGNTIYF.

The chain uses TRBV7-9 and TRBJ1-6; the D is unclear. Germline CDR1 SEHNR, CDR2 FQNEAQ (reference sequence). This CDR3 has 15 amino acids. V was cut by 5 bases and J by 9 bases, with 17 bases left in between. The CDR3, as DNA: TGTGCCAGCAGCCGATCAGGTGCGAATGGTTCACCCCTCCACTTT. Encoded protein: CASSRSGANGSPLHF. Based on the CDR3 plus reference TRBV7-9 and TRBJ1-6, the full variable domain is DTGVSQNPRHKITKRGQNVTFRCDPISEHNRLYWYRQTLGQGPEFLTYFQNEAQLEKSRLLSDRFSAERPKGSFSTLEIQRTEQGDSAMYLCASSRSGANGSPLHFGNGTRLTVT.

This clone was seen a handful of times. Distinct nucleotide sequences in the sample also encode this CDR3. The gene calls are TRBV30 and TRBJ2-5, with a tentative D call TRBD2 (6 bases). Germline V gene data show CDR1 as GTSNPN and CDR2 as SVGIG (reference sequence). Trimming removed 4 bases at V and 5 bases at J, with 8 bases between. CDR3 size: 11 residues. This CDR3 is CAWTGGETQYF. CDR3 nucleotides: TGTGCCTGGACCGGAGGGGAGACCCAGTACTTC.

V usage is TRBV7-3 and J usage is TRBJ2-1; 8 bases line up with TRBD1. V trimming: 2 bases; J trimming: 8 bases; junction bases outside the gene matches: 2. Germline V gene data show CDR1 as SGHTA and CDR2 as FQGTGA. The CDR3 extends over 13 amino acids. Here the CDR3 reads CASSLQGAHEQFF. CDR3 nucleotides: TGTGCCAGCAGCTTACAGGGGGCTCATGAGCAGTTCTTC.

This clone was seen more than once but under ten times. CDR3 protein: CASRPAGGPSTDTQYF. The CDR3 DNA reads TGTGCCAGCAGGCCAGCGGGAGGGCCAAGCACAGATACGCAGTATTTT. This chain uses TRBV5-4 with TRBJ2-3, with 10 bases matching TRBD2. With 5 bases clipped from V and 0 bases from J, the junction kept 6 bases outside the gene matches. The germline gives CDR1 SGHNT, CDR2 YYREEE (reference sequence). The length of the CDR3 is 16 residues.

This clone appeared once. This chain joins TRBV5-1 and TRBJ1-1, with D perhaps TRBD1 (5 bases). V was cut by 5 bases and J by 5 bases, with 19 bases left in between. This CDR3 contains 15 residues. The germline CDR1 and CDR2 sequences are SGHRS and YFSETQ. The chain's CDR3 is CASRLSRARETEAFF. The DNA for the CDR3 is TGCGCCAGCAGACTGAGCAGGGCAAGGGAGACTGAAGCTTTCTTT.

This rearrangement joins TRBV6-1 to TRBJ1-5; D not certain. V lost 6 bases and J lost 0, with 12 bases in between. This CDR3 has 15 residues. From germline, CDR1 is MNHNS and CDR2 SASEGT. The CDR3 spells CASSGIWVSNQPQHF. The DNA of the CDR3 is TGTGCCAGCAGCGGCATATGGGTTAGCAATCAGCCCCAGCATTTT.

This chain links TRBV25-1 with TRBJ2-7; D is possibly TRBD1 or TRBD2 (5 bases each). Germline-derived CDR1 and CDR2 are MGHDK and SYGVNS. The V gene lost 1 base and the J gene lost 5 bases, with 18 bases spanning the gap. The CDR3 loop spans 16 amino acids. The CDR3 DNA follows: TGTGCCAGCAGTGAATCGATACCCCCCTTGGGACACGAGCAGTACTTC. It specifies CASSESIPPLGHEQYF.

The rearrangement joins TRBV2 to TRBJ2-7; D gene uncertain. This CDR3 region has 12 residues. CDR1 and CDR2 (germline): SNHLY, FYNNEI. V lost 5 bases to trimming and J lost 0 bases, with 5 bases between them. The CDR3 region is CASSWNSYEQYF. For the CDR3, the DNA is TGTGCCAGCAGTTGGAACTCCTACGAGCAGTACTTC. Full variable domain (outside the CDR3, taken from reference TRBV2 and TRBJ2-7): EPEVTQTPSHQVTQMGQEVILRCVPISNHLYFYWYRQILGQKVEFLVSFYNNEISEKSEIFDDQFSVERPDGSNFTLKIRSTKLEDSAMYFCASSWNSYEQYFGPGTRLTVT.

This clone appeared a single time. The chain links TRBV6-5 to TRBJ2-5, with D maybe TRBD2 (6 bases). Trimming took off 2 bases at V and 5 bases at J, with 9 bases between the two ends. Germline assignment: CDR1 MNHEY and CDR2 SVGAGI. This CDR3 has 13 amino acids. The CDR3 nucleotides are TGTGCCAGCAGTTACGGGGGGTTTGAGACCCAGTACTTC. This gives the protein CASSYGGFETQYF.

The chain links TRBV4-2 to TRBJ1-2; no clear D gene. The CDR3 loop spans 14 amino acids. CDR1 LGHNA and CDR2 YNFKEQ come from the germline V gene. Trimming removed 1 base at V and 0 bases at J, with 6 bases between. In DNA, the CDR3 is TGTGCCAGCAGCCAAGTCGCGGCTAACTATGGCTACACCTTC. Protein: CASSQVAANYGYTF.

The J gene is TRBJ2-1, the V gene TRBV9; 9 positions agree with TRBD2. This CDR3 is 15 amino acids long. Germline V gene sequence: CDR1 SGDLS, CDR2 YYNGEE. The V and J ends lost 3 bases and 4 bases, in that order; junction bases with no gene match: 5. CDR3 protein: CASSGPSGIYNEQFF. CDR3 DNA: TGTGCCAGCAGCGGACCTAGCGGGATTTACAATGAGCAGTTCTTC.

This clone turned up a few times. This rearrangement joins TRBV5-1 to TRBJ2-6; TRBD1 aligns across 10 bases. Germline lookup yields CDR1 SGHRS and CDR2 YFSETQ. The CDR3 is 19 amino acids. Trimming at V came to 4 bases and at J to 0 bases, leaving 10 bases not matched to a gene. In DNA, the CDR3 is TGCGCCAGCAGCATAACCGGGACAGGGGCCTACTCTGGGGCCAACGTCCTGACTTTC. As protein: CASSITGTGAYSGANVLTF.

Only a few counts were recorded for this clone. The gene calls are TRBV7-3 and TRBJ2-1; 10 bases map to TRBD2. The CDR3 spans 17 residues. Germline V gives CDR1 SGHTA, CDR2 FQGTGA. With 2 bases clipped from V and 7 bases from J, the junction kept 11 bases outside the gene matches. CDR3 amino acids: CASSLGPAAGGRNEQFF. The CDR3 nucleotides read TGTGCCAGCAGCTTAGGACCAGCAGCGGGAGGGAGAAATGAGCAGTTCTTC.

The chain joins TRBV6-6 to TRBJ1-5; TRBD1 agrees at 8 bases. Unmatched junction bases numbered 4, after V lost 4 bases and J lost 2 bases. Germline V lookup: CDR1 MNHNY, CDR2 SVGAGI (reference sequence). This CDR3 is built from 15 residues. CDR3 residues: CASSSGGVGNQPQHF. The CDR3, as DNA: TGTGCCAGCAGTTCAGGGGGCGTTGGCAATCAGCCCCAGCATTTT.

The chain combines TRBV6-6 with TRBJ2-2; a weak D match, TRBD2 (6 bases). The V end was cut by 10 bases, the J end by 1 base, with 13 bases between. Germline CDR1 is MNHNY and CDR2 is SVGAGI (reference sequence). CDR3 length: 14 residues. The CDR3 sequence: CAISGTENTGELFF. The CDR3 coding sequence is TGTGCCATCTCCGGGACTGAGAACACCGGGGAGCTGTTTTTT.

DNA for the CDR3: TGTGCCAGCAGTTTATTTCCTGGACAGGCCAATCAGCCCCAGCATTTT. Translated, it gives CASSLFPGQANQPQHF. V gene TRBV27 combines with J gene TRBJ1-5, with 7 nucleotides matching TRBD1. The germline gives CDR1 MNHEY, CDR2 SMNVEV (reference sequence). Germline trimming cut 1 base from V and 3 bases from J; bases unmatched to any gene: 6. This CDR3 has 16 amino acids.

DNA of the CDR3: TGTGCCAGCAGTTCAACTACAGGGGCCGGGGAGCTGTTTTTT. Its translation: CASSSTTGAGELFF. V is TRBV6-4 and J is TRBJ2-2; 7 bases map to TRBD1. CDR1 is MRHNA and CDR2 is SNTAGT in the germline V gene. Trimming took 5 bases from V and 6 from J; bases not matched to a gene: 6. The CDR3 has 14 residues.

The rearrangement uses TRBV30 and TRBJ2-1, with D perhaps given as TRBD1 or TRBD2 (5 bases each). There are 13 residues in the CDR3. Germline V lookup: CDR1 GTSNPN, CDR2 SVGIG (reference sequence). V lost 5 bases to trimming and J lost 4 bases, with 12 bases between them. Here the CDR3 reads CAWSGTQYNEQFF. The DNA of the CDR3 is TGTGCCTGGTCCGGGACCCAATACAATGAGCAGTTCTTC.

The gene calls are TRBV5-1 and TRBJ2-7, with 8 bases lining up with TRBD2. This CDR3 is built from 16 residues. CDR1 is SGHRS, CDR2 YFSETQ, per germline. V was pared by 4 bases and J by 0 bases, with 9 bases of the junction left unmatched. The CDR3 protein is CASSPTAGGGSYEQYF. The DNA of the CDR3 is TGCGCCAGCAGCCCGACCGCGGGGGGCGGCTCCTACGAGCAGTACTTC.

The chain combines TRBV5-4 with TRBJ2-7, with 8 bases that match TRBD1. V lost 3 bases to trimming and J lost 5 bases; unmatched junction nucleotides: 10. Germline values: CDR1 SGHNT, CDR2 YYREEE (reference sequence). This CDR3 is built from 15 residues. DNA for the CDR3: TGTGCCAGCAGCTCTAAATCGGACAGGGTCCACGAGCAGTACTTC. It translates to CASSSKSDRVHEQYF.

Remarks on this clone: The same CDR3 arises from other DNA sequences in this sample as well. V usage is TRBV18 and J usage is TRBJ2-7; D is undetermined. The V gene lost 0 bases and the J gene lost 7 bases, with 10 bases spanning the gap. This CDR3 region has 13 residues. Germline assignment: CDR1 KGHSH and CDR2 LQKENI. The CDR3 sequence is CASSPPSRSEQYF. The CDR3 DNA reads TGTGCCAGCTCACCACCCTCCCGGTCAGAGCAGTACTTC.